This passage covers 9 T cell receptor beta chains from one sample sequenced in a study of blood T cell repertoires in COVID-19 (dated by TCRdb to 2018 to 2021). The library was obtained by the immunoSEQ multiplex PCR assay. As stored in TCRdb, this immuneACCESS dataset retains in-frame rearrangements with V and J assigned. A fraction of the clones does not appear; measured against another copy, unresolved V genes explain less than half of the discrepancy, and the remainder lacks a known reason. A total of approximately 260,000 clones appear in this sample, about nine tenths of them only once. In total, the top ten clones hold around 2% of the sample. Sequencing used PBMCs or T cells enriched from blood (not recorded which). These receptors originate from a woman under 30 who had recovered from COVID-19.

This clone was picked up one time. The chain recombines TRBV19 with TRBJ1-5; TRBD1 might be the D (6 bases). V gave up 3 bases and J gave up 5 bases, with 14 bases separating them. The germline V gene encodes CDR1 LNHDA and CDR2 SQIVND (reference sequence). The CDR3 runs 15 residues. CDR3 nucleotide sequence: TGTGCCAGTAGTATGGACAGAAATTCCTATCAGCCCCAGCATTTT. Amino acid sequence: CASSMDRNSYQPQHF.

The chain couples TRBV10-3 to TRBJ2-7; TRBD2 matches 8 bases. The CDR3 extends over 16 amino acids. Germline values: CDR1 ENHRY, CDR2 SYGVKD. The junction had 6 bases not matched to a gene; V was cut back by 0 bases and J by 2 bases. The CDR3 loop reads CAISESSRGAPYEQYF. DNA for the CDR3: TGTGCCATCAGTGAGTCTTCGCGGGGGGCCCCCTACGAGCAGTACTTC.

V and J are TRBV3-1 (or the pseudogene TRBV3-2) and TRBJ1-1; 9 bases are a match to TRBD1. The CDR3 length is 16 residues. Germline V lookup: CDR1 LGHDT, CDR2 YNNKEL (reference sequence). The J segment lost 5 bases and the V segment lost 0 bases, leaving 7 bases of the junction unmatched. The CDR3 DNA sequence: TGTGCCAGCAGCCAAGATCTCGGGACAGGGACGACTGAAGCTTTCTTT. Translation: CASSQDLGTGTTEAFF.

This chain connects TRBV6-5 to TRBJ1-1; 7 bases align to TRBD1. CDR1 and CDR2 (germline): MNHEY, SVGAGI. V lost 8 bases to trimming and J lost 4 bases; unmatched junction nucleotides: 7. The CDR3 runs to 13 residues. The CDR3 DNA reads TGTGCCAGCCGGGACAGCGGCTCCACTGAAGCTTTCTTT. This translates into CASRDSGSTEAFF.

The V call is TRBV19, the J call TRBJ1-3; D call uncertain. Trimming cost V 7 bases and J 3 bases, with 16 bases left between them. The CDR3 length is 15 residues. Germline loops: CDR1 LNHDA, CDR2 SQIVND (reference sequence). In nucleotides, the CDR3 is TGTGCCAGTACGAGAGAGCCGGTTCTTGGAAACACCATATATTTT. Protein product: CASTREPVLGNTIYF.

The chain recombines TRBV7-2 with TRBJ1-6; tentatively, D is TRBD1 (6 bases). Trimming stripped 0 bases from V and 4 bases from J, with 19 bases between. The CDR3 contains 19 residues. Per the germline V gene, CDR1 is SGHTA and CDR2 is FQGNSA. As DNA, the CDR3 is TGTGCCAGCAGCTTAGCGTACACGGACAGCGCGATATATAATTCACCCCTCCACTTT. This sequence encodes CASSLAYTDSAIYNSPLHF. Combining the CDR3 with reference TRBV7-2 and TRBJ1-6 gives the whole variable domain GAGVSQSPSNKVTEKGKDVELRCDPISGHTALYWYRQSLGQGLEFLIYFQGNSAPDKSGLPSDRFSAERTGGSVSTLTIQRTQQEDSAVYLCASSLAYTDSAIYNSPLHFGNGTRLTVT.

The rearrangement links TRBV5-1 to TRBJ2-7; 11 positions match TRBD1. The CDR3 runs 14 residues. V lost 3 bases and J lost 7; bases outside the gene matches: 6. Germline V gene sequence: CDR1 SGHRS, CDR2 YFSETQ. Here the CDR3 reads CASSYGQGAGEQYF. The CDR3 DNA is TGCGCCAGCAGCTACGGACAGGGGGCGGGGGAGCAGTACTTC.

This chain uses TRBV6-5 with TRBJ1-6, with TRBD1 identical over 9 bases. The CDR3 contains 14 residues. Germline CDR1 reads MNHEY; CDR2 reads SVGAGI. After removal of 6 bases from V and 9 bases from J, the junction contained 6 bases not matched to a gene. The CDR3 sequence is CASRNTGGSSPLHF. DNA for the CDR3: TGTGCCAGCAGGAATACAGGGGGCAGTTCACCCCTCCACTTT.

The J gene is TRBJ1-4, the V gene TRBV28, with D perhaps matching TRBD1 (5 bases). Per the germline V gene, CDR1 is MDHEN and CDR2 is SYDVKM. The CDR3 runs 12 residues. The V and J ends lost 4 bases and 8 bases respectively, with 8 bases between them. Here the CDR3 reads CASSWRGEKLFF. In DNA, the CDR3 is TGTGCCAGCAGTTGGAGGGGAGAAAAACTGTTTTTT.